These 20 T cell receptor beta chains were all obtained from the same sample, sequenced in a study of shared clonotypes between healthy human individuals. The data were produced by immunoSEQ multiplex PCR, yet TCRdb's version contains in-frame clones alone and is incomplete. The profile covers 2.5 million or so clones, with more than 90% appearing a single time and 0.14% taken by the ten largest. The specimen sequenced was naive CD4+ T cells sorted from blood. The subset: CD45RA+ positively selected. The receptors stem from a young man in good health.

The gene calls are TRBV25-1 and TRBJ2-5; TRBD2 aligns across 8 bases. Germline CDR1 MGHDK, CDR2 SYGVNS. This CDR3 region has 16 residues. Trimming removed 4 bases from V and 4 bases from J; junction bases left unmatched: 11. The CDR3 here is CASSAGGLIDGETQYF. The CDR3 bases are TGTGCCAGCAGTGCGGGGGGGCTAATAGACGGAGAGACCCAGTACTTC.

V usage is TRBV7-2 and J usage is TRBJ1-2; D remains unclear. The CDR3 length is 15 residues. V lost 5 bases and J 4 bases, leaving 17 bases between the germline ends. Looked up from germline, CDR1 is SGHTA and CDR2 is FQGNSA. CDR3 sequence: CASSPTVESFYGYTF. CDR3 bases: TGTGCCAGCAGCCCTACCGTTGAATCCTTCTATGGCTACACCTTC.

The rearrangement uses TRBV5-1 and TRBJ1-6; 10 nucleotides match TRBD1. V trimming: 3 bases; J trimming: 0 bases; junction bases outside the gene matches: 6. The CDR3 is 18 residues long. Germline V CDR1 and CDR2: SGHRS, YFSETQ. CDR3 protein: CASSSMGQGSSYNSPLHF. The CDR3 bases are TGCGCCAGCAGCTCGATGGGACAGGGGAGCTCCTATAATTCACCCCTCCACTTT.

V and J are TRBV27 and TRBJ1-1, with no clear D. V was cut by 5 bases and J by 1 base, with 8 bases left in between. From germline, CDR1 is MNHEY and CDR2 SMNVEV (reference sequence). The CDR3 has 13 amino acids. The DNA for the CDR3 is TGTGCCAGCAGTACAACCCCGAACACTGAAGCTTTCTTT. Residues: CASSTTPNTEAFF.

This clone has a handful of counts. This sample includes further DNA sequences coding for the same CDR3. This rearrangement joins TRBV10-1 to TRBJ1-2, with 8 bases fitting TRBD1. Per germline, CDR1 WNHNN and CDR2 SYGVQD (reference sequence). V was pared by 4 bases and J by 5 bases, with 3 bases of the junction left unmatched. The CDR3 is 13 amino acids. CDR3 region: CASSVDRGYGYTF. CDR3 DNA sequence: TGCGCCAGCAGTGTTGACAGGGGATATGGCTACACCTTC.

V and J are TRBV5-1 and TRBJ1-4; D is possibly TRBD1 (5 bases). The CDR3 spans 15 residues. Germline CDR1 reads SGHRS; CDR2 reads YFSETQ. The V end lost 0 bases, the J end lost 8 bases, and 14 bases lay between the germline ends. For the CDR3, the DNA is TGCGCCAGCAGCTTGGAGGCAGGGTCGAGGGAAAAACTGTTTTTT. It codes for CASSLEAGSREKLFF.

In DNA, the CDR3 is TGTGCCAGCAGCAGGGGAGGGAAAAGGGGCAGTGGAGATACGCAGTATTTT. The encoded protein is CASSRGGKRGSGDTQYF. The chain uses TRBV7-6 and TRBJ2-3; TRBD2 matches at 7 bases. With 5 bases clipped from V and 5 bases from J, the junction kept 16 bases outside the gene matches. The germline CDR1 and CDR2 sequences are SGHVS and FNYEAQ. This CDR3 is built from 17 residues.

The sample holds one count of this clone. The sample carries other DNA sequences with the same CDR3. V and J are TRBV6-1 and TRBJ2-7; D is uncertain. CDR1 MNHNS and CDR2 SASEGT come from the germline V gene. This CDR3 has 11 residues. V lost 3 bases, J lost 3 bases, and 3 bases lay in between. The CDR3 loop reads CASSDGYEQYF. CDR3 sequence (DNA): TGTGCCAGCAGTGATGGCTACGAGCAGTACTTC.

The chain links TRBV5-1 to TRBJ1-2, with TRBD1 matching over 8 bases. The junction had 1 base not matched to a gene; V was cut back by 3 bases and J by 3 bases. This CDR3 contains 13 residues. Germline V CDR1 and CDR2: SGHRS, YFSETQ. This CDR3 reads CASSSGGDYGYTF. Written as DNA, the CDR3 is TGCGCCAGCAGCTCAGGGGGCGACTATGGCTACACCTTC.

This rearrangement joins TRBV7-9 to TRBJ1-1; D is perhaps TRBD1 (5 bases). The germline gives CDR1 SEHNR, CDR2 FQNEAQ (reference sequence). The V end was cut by 5 bases, the J end by 4 bases, with 14 bases between. The CDR3 consists of 14 residues. The CDR3 nucleotides are TGTGCCAGCAGCCGCCCGGGGGGGAGCACTGAAGCTTTCTTT. Its protein product is CASSRPGGSTEAFF.

Worth noting for this clone: Different DNA sequences within this sample yield the same CDR3. The chain is built from TRBV5-1 and TRBJ2-7; D is possibly TRBD1 or TRBD2 (5 bases each). V lost 0 bases and J 0 bases, leaving 7 bases between the germline ends. Germline lookup yields CDR1 SGHRS and CDR2 YFSETQ. This CDR3 has 14 residues. For the CDR3, the DNA is TGCGCCAGCAGCTTGGGGGGGACCTCCTACGAGCAGTACTTC. The encoded protein is CASSLGGTSYEQYF.

The gene calls are TRBV19 and TRBJ1-6; D not certain. The germline gives CDR1 LNHDA, CDR2 SQIVND (reference sequence). The V and J ends lost 1 base and 0 bases respectively, with 13 bases between them. The CDR3 extends over 18 amino acids. CDR3 sequence: CASSIGAPISSYNSPLHF. DNA of the CDR3: TGTGCCAGTAGTATAGGGGCTCCGATAAGCTCCTATAATTCACCCCTCCACTTT. The variable domain in full, with the rest retrieved from reference TRBV19 and TRBJ1-6, is DGGITQSPKYLFRKEGQNVTLSCEQNLNHDAMYWYRQDPGQGLRLIYYSQIVNDFQKGDIAEGYSVSREKKESFPLTVTSAQKNPTAFYLCASSIGAPISSYNSPLHFGNGTRLTVT.

The chain recombines TRBV19 with TRBJ1-5, with TRBD1 as a possible D gene (5 bases). Trimming removed 10 bases from V and 1 base from J, with 17 bases in between. CDR1 and CDR2 from the germline V gene are LNHDA and SQIVND (reference sequence). The CDR3 sequence is 15 residues long. The CDR3 DNA reads TGTGCCACAAGTAGGGGCCGAATCAGCAATCAGCCCCAGCATTTT. Translated: CATSRGRISNQPQHF.

As concerns this clone: This sample also contains other DNA sequences that code for the same CDR3. The chain recombines TRBV5-1 with TRBJ2-7, with D possibly matching TRBD1 (7 bases). Germline lookup yields CDR1 SGHRS and CDR2 YFSETQ. Trimming stripped 4 bases from V and 2 bases from J, with 16 bases between. This CDR3 region has 15 residues. As DNA, the CDR3 is TGCGCCAGCAGCCTCGGGGGCAGGGGGACCTACGAGCAGTACTTC. This gives the protein CASSLGGRGTYEQYF.

This clone was detected only once. The chain carries TRBV25-1 and TRBJ1-1, with D hard to call. Germline assignment: CDR1 MGHDK and CDR2 SYGVNS. V was clipped by 4 bases and J by 0 bases, with 12 bases between them. The CDR3 length is 15 residues. The DNA for the CDR3 is TGTGCCAGCAGTGGGGGAAGGGAGATGAACACTGAAGCTTTCTTT. Amino acid sequence: CASSGGREMNTEAFF.

The J gene is TRBJ2-3, the V gene TRBV18, with 12 bases aligning to TRBD2. CDR3 length equals 18 residues. Germline-derived CDR1 and CDR2 are KGHSH and LQKENI. V lost 4 bases, J lost 0 bases, and 8 bases stayed unmatched. CDR3 residues: CASSLGLAGRSSTDTQYF. CDR3 nucleotides: TGTGCCAGCTCACTAGGACTAGCGGGAAGATCTAGCACAGATACGCAGTATTTT. The entire variable domain, with the rest obtained from reference TRBV18 and TRBJ2-3, is as follows: NAGVMQNPRHLVRRRGQEARLRCSPMKGHSHVYWYRQLPEEGLKFMVYLQKENIIDESGMPKERFSAEFPKEGPSILRIQQVVRGDSAAYFCASSLGLAGRSSTDTQYFGPGTRLTVL.

The rearrangement links TRBV5-6 to TRBJ2-1, with D perhaps TRBD1 (6 bases). The CDR3 extends over 13 amino acids. Germline V gene sequence: CDR1 SGHDT, CDR2 YYEEEE. V lost 4 bases and J lost 4, with 9 bases in between. The CDR3 nucleotides are TGTGCCAGCAGCCGACAGGTTTACAATGAGCAGTTCTTC. Translation: CASSRQVYNEQFF.

The V call is TRBV18, the J call TRBJ2-2; D uncertain. The germline gives CDR1 KGHSH, CDR2 LQKENI. The CDR3 contains 17 residues. V was shortened by 0 bases and J by 6 bases, with 17 bases between the two germline ends. The CDR3: CASSPPVGSLGSGELFF. CDR3 DNA sequence: TGTGCCAGCTCACCACCGGTGGGTTCCTTAGGATCCGGGGAGCTGTTTTTT.

For the CDR3, the DNA is TGTGCCAGCAGCTTGGCAGGATCCGGGGAGGGTCGGCCCCAGCATTTT. Its protein product is CASSLAGSGEGRPQHF. The chain has TRBV5-5 and TRBJ1-5, with D unclear. This CDR3 is built from 16 residues. Trimming removed 0 bases from V and 9 bases from J, with 19 bases in between. Germline CDR1 reads SGHKS; CDR2 reads YYEKEE (reference sequence).

The chain has TRBV11-2 and TRBJ2-7; no clear D. This CDR3 has 13 amino acids. Trimming pared 5 bases from V and 5 bases from J, leaving 13 bases between. The germline V gene has CDR1 SGHAT and CDR2 FQNNGV. The CDR3 protein is CASSTTRRDEQYF. For the CDR3, the DNA is TGTGCCAGCAGCACCACACGGCGAGACGAGCAGTACTTC.